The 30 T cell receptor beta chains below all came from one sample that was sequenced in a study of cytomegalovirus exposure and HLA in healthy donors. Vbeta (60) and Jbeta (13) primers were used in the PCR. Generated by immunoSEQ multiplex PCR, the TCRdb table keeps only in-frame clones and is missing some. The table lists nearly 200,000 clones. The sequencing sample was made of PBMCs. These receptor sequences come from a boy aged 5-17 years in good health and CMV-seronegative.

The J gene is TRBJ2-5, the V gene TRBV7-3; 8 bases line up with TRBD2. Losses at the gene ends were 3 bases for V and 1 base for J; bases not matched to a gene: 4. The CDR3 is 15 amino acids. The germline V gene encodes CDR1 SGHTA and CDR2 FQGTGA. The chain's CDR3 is CASSFSGGAQETQYF. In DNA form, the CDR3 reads TGTGCCAGCAGCTTTTCGGGGGGGGCCCAAGAGACCCAGTACTTC.

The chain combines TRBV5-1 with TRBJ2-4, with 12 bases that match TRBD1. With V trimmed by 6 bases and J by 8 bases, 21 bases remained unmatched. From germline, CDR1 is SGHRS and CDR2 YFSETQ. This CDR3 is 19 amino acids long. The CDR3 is CASTTTRPGQGAGGDIQYF. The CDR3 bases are TGCGCCAGCACCACCACCCGCCCGGGACAGGGGGCCGGAGGTGACATTCAGTACTTC.

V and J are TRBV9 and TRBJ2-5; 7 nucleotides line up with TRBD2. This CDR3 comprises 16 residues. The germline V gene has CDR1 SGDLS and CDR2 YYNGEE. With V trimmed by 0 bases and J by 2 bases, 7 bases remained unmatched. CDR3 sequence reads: CASSVVKRGDQETQYF. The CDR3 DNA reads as TGTGCCAGCAGCGTAGTAAAGCGGGGAGATCAAGAGACCCAGTACTTC.

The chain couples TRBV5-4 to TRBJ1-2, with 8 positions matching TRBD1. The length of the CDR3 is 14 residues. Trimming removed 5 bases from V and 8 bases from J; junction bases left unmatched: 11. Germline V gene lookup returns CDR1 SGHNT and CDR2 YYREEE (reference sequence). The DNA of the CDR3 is TGTGCCAGCAGGTATACCGGGACAGGATCCGGCTACACCTTC. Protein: CASRYTGTGSGYTF.

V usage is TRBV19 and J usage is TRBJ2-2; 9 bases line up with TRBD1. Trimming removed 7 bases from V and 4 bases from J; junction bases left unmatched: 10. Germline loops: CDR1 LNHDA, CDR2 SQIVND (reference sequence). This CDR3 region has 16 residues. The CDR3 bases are TGTGCCAGTACCGTGACAGGGGGATTTGGCACCGGGGAGCTGTTTTTT. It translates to CASTVTGGFGTGELFF. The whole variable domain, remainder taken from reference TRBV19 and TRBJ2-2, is DGGITQSPKYLFRKEGQNVTLSCEQNLNHDAMYWYRQDPGQGLRLIYYSQIVNDFQKGDIAEGYSVSREKKESFPLTVTSAQKNPTAFYLCASTVTGGFGTGELFFGEGSRLTVL.

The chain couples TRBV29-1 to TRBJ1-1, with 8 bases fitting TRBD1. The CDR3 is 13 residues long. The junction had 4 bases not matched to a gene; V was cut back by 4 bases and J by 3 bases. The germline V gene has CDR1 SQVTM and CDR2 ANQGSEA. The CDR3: CSVGDRGYTEAFF. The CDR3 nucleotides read TGCAGCGTTGGAGACAGGGGTTACACTGAAGCTTTCTTT. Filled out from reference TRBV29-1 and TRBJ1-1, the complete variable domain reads SAVISQKPSRDICQRGTSLTIQCQVDSQVTMMFWYRQQPGQSLTLIATANQGSEATYESGFVIDKFPISRPNLTFSTLTVSNMSPEDSSIYLCSVGDRGYTEAFFGQGTRLTVV.

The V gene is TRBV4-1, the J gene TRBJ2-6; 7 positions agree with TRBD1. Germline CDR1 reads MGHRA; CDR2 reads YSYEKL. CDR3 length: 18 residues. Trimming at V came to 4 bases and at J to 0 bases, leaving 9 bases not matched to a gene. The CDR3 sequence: CASSRLGTAISGANVLTF. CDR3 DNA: TGCGCCAGCAGCCGGCTCGGGACAGCAATCTCTGGGGCCAACGTCCTGACTTTC.

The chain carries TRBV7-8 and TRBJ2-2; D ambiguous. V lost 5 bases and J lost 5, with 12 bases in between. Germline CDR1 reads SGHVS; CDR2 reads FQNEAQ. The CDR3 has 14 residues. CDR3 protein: CASSKQASTGELFF. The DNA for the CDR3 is TGTGCCAGCAGCAAGCAGGCATCAACCGGGGAGCTGTTTTTT.

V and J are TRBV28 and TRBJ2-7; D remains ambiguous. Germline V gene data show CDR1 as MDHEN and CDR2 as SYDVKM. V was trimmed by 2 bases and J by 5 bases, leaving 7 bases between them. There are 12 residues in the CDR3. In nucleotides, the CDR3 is TGTGCCAGCAGTTTAATGAACAACGAGCAGTACTTC. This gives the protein CASSLMNNEQYF.

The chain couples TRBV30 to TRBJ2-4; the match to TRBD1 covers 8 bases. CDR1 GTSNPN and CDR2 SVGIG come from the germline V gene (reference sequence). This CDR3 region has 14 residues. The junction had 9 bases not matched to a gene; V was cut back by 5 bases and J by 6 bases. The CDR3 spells CAWLDGTGTNIQYF. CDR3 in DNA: TGTGCCTGGCTGGATGGGACAGGTACAAACATTCAGTACTTC.

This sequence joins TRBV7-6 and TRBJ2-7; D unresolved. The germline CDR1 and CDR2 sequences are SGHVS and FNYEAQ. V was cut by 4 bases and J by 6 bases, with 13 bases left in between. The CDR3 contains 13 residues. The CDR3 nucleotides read TGTGCCAGCAGCTCCTCGGGTTCTGGCGAGCAGTACTTC. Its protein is CASSSSGSGEQYF.

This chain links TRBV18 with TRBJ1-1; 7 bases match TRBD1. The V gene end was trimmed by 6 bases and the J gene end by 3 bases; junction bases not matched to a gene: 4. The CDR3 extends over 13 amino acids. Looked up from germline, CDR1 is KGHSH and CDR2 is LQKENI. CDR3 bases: TGTGCCAGCTCGCTACAGGGGTACACTGAAGCTTTCTTT. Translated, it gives CASSLQGYTEAFF.

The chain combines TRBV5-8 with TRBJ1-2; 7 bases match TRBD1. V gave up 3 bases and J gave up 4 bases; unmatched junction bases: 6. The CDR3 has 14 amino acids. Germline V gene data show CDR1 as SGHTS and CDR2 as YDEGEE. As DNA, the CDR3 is TGTGCCAGCAGCTCAAGGACAGGCGCCTATGGCTACACCTTC. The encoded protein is CASSSRTGAYGYTF. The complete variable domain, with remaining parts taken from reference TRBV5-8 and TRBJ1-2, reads EAGVTQSPTHLIKTRGQQATLRCSPISGHTSVYWYQQALGLGLQFLLWYDEGEERNRGNFPPRFSGRQFPNYSSELNVNALELEDSALYLCASSSRTGAYGYTFGSGTRLTVV.

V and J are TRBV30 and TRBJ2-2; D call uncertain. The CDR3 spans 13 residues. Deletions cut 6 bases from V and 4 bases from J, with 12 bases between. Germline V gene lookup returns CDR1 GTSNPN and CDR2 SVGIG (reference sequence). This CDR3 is CACTGRLTGELFF. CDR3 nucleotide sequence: TGTGCCTGCACCGGCAGACTCACCGGGGAGCTGTTTTTT.

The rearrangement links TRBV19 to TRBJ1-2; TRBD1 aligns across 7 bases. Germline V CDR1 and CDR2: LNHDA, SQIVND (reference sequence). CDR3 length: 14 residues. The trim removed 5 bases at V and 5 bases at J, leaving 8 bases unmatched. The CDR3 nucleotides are TGTGCCAGTAGTCCCCAGGGGGTGGGGTATGGCTACACCTTC. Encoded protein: CASSPQGVGYGYTF.

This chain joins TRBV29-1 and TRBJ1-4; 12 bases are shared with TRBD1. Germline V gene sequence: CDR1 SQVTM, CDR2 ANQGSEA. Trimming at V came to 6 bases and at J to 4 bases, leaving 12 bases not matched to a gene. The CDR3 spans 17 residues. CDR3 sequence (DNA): TGCAGCGTCCTACCGGGACAGGGGGCACCGGGTAATGAAAAACTGTTTTTT. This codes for CSVLPGQGAPGNEKLFF.

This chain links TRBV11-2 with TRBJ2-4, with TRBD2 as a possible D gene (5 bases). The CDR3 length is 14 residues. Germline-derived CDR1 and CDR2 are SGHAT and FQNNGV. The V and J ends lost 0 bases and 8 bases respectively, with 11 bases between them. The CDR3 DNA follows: TGTGCCAGCAGCTTAGATTCGACGGAGGACATTCAGTACTTC. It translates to CASSLDSTEDIQYF.

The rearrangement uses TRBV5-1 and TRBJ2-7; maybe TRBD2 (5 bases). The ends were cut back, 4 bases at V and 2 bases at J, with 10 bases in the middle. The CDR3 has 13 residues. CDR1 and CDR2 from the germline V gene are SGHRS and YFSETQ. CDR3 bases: TGCGCCAGCAGCACGGACGGGACCTACGAGCAGTACTTC. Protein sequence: CASSTDGTYEQYF.

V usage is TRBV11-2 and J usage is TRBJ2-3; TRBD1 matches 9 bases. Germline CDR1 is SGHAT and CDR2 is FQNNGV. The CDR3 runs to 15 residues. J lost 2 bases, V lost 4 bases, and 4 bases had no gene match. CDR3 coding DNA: TGTGCCAGCAGCTCGTGGACAGGGGCCACAGATACGCAGTATTTT. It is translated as CASSSWTGATDTQYF.

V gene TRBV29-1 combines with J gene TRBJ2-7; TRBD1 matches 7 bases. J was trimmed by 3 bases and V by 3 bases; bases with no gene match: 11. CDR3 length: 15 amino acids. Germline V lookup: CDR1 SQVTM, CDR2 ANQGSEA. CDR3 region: CSVEYGTEKNYEQYF. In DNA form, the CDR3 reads TGCAGCGTTGAGTACGGGACAGAAAAAAACTACGAGCAGTACTTC.

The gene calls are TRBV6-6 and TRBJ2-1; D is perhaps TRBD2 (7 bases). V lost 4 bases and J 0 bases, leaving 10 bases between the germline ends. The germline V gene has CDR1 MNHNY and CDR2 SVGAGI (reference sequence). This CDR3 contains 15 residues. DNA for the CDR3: TGTGCCAGCAGTTCCGGGGGGCGCTCCTACAATGAGCAGTTCTTC. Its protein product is CASSSGGRSYNEQFF.

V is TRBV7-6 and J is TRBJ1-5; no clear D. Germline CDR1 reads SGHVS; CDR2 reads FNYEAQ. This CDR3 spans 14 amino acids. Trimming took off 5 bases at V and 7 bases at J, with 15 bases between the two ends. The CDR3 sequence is CASSPQAGRQPQHF. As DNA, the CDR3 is TGTGCCAGCAGCCCCCAAGCAGGAAGGCAGCCCCAGCATTTT.

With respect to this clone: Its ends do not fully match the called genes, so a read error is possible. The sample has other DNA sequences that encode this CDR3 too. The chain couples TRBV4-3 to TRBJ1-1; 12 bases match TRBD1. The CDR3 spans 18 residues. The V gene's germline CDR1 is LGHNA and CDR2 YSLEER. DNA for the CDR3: TGCGCCAGCAGCCAGGGGACAGGGGGCTACGGAATGAACACTGAAGCCTTCTTC. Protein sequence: CASSQGTGGYGMNTEAFF.

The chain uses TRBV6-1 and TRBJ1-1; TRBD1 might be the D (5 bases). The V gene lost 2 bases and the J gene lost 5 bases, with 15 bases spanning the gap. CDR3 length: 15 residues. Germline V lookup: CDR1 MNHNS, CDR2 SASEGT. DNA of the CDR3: TGTGCCAGCAGTGAATATTGGGGGGGTAAGACTGAAGCTTTCTTT. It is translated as CASSEYWGGKTEAFF.

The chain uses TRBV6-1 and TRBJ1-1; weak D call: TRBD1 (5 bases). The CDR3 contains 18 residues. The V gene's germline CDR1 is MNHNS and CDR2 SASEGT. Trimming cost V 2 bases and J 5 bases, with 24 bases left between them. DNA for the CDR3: TGTGCCAGCAGTGAATTAGGCGGGGTGTGGGACGGGGGAACTGAAGCTTTCTTT. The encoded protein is CASSELGGVWDGGTEAFF.

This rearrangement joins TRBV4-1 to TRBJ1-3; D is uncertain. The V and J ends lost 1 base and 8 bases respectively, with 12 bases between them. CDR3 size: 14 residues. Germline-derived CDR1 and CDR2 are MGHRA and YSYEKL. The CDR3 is CASSQATRLDTIYF. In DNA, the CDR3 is TGCGCCAGCAGCCAAGCCACCCGACTGGACACCATATATTTT.

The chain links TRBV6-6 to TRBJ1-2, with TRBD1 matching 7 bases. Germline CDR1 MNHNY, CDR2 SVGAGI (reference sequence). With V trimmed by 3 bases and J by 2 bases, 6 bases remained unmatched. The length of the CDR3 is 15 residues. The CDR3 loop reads CASSYTPTGNYGYTF. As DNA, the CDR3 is TGTGCCAGCAGTTATACGCCGACAGGGAACTATGGCTACACCTTC.

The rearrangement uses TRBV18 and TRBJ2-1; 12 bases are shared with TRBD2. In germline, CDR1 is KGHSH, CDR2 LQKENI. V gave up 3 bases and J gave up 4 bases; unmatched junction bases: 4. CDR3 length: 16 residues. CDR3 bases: TGTGCCAGCTCACCGGCTAGCGGGGGGGCTTACAATGAGCAGTTCTTC. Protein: CASSPASGGAYNEQFF. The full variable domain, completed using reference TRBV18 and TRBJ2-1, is NAGVMQNPRHLVRRRGQEARLRCSPMKGHSHVYWYRQLPEEGLKFMVYLQKENIIDESGMPKERFSAEFPKEGPSILRIQQVVRGDSAAYFCASSPASGGAYNEQFFGPGTRLTVL.

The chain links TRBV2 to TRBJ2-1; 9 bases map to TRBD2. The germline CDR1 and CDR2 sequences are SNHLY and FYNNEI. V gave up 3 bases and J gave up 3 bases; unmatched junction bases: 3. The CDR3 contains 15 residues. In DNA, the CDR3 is TGTGCCAGCAGTGACTTGCGGGGGGGCTACAATGAGCAGTTCTTC. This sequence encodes CASSDLRGGYNEQFF.

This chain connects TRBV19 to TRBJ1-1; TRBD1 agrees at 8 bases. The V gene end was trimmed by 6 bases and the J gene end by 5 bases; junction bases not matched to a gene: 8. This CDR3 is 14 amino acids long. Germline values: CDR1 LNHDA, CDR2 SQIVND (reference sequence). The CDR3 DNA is TGTGCCAGTAGCAGACAGGGGACGGGTACTGAAGCTTTCTTT. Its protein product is CASSRQGTGTEAFF. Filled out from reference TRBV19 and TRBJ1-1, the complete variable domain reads DGGITQSPKYLFRKEGQNVTLSCEQNLNHDAMYWYRQDPGQGLRLIYYSQIVNDFQKGDIAEGYSVSREKKESFPLTVTSAQKNPTAFYLCASSRQGTGTEAFFGQGTRLTVV.